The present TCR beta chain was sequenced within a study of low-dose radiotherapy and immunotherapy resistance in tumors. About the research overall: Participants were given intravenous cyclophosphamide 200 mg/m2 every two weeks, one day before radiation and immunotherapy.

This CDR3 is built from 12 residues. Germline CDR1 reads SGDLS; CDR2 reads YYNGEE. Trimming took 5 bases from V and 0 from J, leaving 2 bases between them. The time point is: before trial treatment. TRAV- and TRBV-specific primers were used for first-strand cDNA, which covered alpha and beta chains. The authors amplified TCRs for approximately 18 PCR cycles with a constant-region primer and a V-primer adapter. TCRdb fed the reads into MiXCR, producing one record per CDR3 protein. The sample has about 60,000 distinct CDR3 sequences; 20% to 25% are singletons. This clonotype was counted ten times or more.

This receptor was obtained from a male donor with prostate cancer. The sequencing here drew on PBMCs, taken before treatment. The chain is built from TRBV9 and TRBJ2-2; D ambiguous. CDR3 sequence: CASSSNTGELFF. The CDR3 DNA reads TGTGCCAGCAGTTCGAACACCGGGGAGCTGTTTTTT.